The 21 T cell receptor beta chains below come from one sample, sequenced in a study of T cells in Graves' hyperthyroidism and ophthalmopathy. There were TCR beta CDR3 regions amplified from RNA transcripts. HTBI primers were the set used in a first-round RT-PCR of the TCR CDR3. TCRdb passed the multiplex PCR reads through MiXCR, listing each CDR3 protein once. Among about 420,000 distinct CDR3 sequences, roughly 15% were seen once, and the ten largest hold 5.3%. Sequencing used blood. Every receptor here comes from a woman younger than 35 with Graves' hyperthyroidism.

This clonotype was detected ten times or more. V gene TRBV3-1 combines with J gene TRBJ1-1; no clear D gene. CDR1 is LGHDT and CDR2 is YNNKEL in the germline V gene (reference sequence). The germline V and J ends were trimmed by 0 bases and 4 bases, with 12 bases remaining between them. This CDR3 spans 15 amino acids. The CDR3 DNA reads TGTGCCAGCAGCCAAGATGGTCCCATGGGCACTGAAGCTTTCTTT. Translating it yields CASSQDGPMGTEAFF.

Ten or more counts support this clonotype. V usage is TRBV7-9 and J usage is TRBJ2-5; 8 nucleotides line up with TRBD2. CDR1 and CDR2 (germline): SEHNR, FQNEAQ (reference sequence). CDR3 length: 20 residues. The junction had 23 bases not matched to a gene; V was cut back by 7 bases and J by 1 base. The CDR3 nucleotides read TGTGCCAGCACCCAACCTCCGGGACTAGGGCAGGATAGTGGCCAAGAGACCCAGTACTTC. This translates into CASTQPPGLGQDSGQETQYF.

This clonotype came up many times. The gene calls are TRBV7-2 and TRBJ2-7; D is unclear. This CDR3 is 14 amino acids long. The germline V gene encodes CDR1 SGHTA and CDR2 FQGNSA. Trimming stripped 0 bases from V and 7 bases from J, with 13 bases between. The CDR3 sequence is CASSLALALEEQYF. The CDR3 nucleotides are TGTGCCAGCAGCTTAGCGCTGGCCTTGGAGGAGCAGTACTTC. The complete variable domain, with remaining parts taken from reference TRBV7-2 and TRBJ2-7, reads GAGVSQSPSNKVTEKGKDVELRCDPISGHTALYWYRQSLGQGLEFLIYFQGNSAPDKSGLPSDRFSAERTGGSVSTLTIQRTQQEDSAVYLCASSLALALEEQYFGPGTRLTVT.

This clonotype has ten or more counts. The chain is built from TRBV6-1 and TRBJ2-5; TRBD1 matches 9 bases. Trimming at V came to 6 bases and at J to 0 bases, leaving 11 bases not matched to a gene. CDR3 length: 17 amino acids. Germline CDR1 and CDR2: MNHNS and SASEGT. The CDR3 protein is CASRAGTGSPYQETQYF. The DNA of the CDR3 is TGTGCCAGCAGGGCCGGGACAGGGTCGCCGTACCAAGAGACCCAGTACTTC.

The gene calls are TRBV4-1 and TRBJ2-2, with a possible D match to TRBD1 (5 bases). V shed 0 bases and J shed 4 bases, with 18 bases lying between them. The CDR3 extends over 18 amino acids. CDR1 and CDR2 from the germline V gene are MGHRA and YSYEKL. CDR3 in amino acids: CASSQDRRQGYATGELFF. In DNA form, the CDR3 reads TGCGCCAGCAGCCAAGACCGACGCCAGGGATATGCCACCGGGGAGCTGTTTTTT.

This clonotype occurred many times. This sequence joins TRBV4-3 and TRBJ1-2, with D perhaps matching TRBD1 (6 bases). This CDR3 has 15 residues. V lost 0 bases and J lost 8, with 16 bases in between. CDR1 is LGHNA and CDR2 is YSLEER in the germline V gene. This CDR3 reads CASSQEPRGVGGYTF. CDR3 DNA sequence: TGCGCCAGCAGCCAAGAACCCAGGGGAGTCGGAGGCTACACCTTC.

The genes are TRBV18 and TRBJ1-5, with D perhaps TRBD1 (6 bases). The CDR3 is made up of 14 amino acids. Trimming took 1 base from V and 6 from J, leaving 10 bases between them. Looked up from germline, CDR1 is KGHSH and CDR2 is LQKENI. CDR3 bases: TGTGCCAGCTCACCACTAGGGGGACGTCAGCCCCAGCATTTT. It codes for CASSPLGGRQPQHF.

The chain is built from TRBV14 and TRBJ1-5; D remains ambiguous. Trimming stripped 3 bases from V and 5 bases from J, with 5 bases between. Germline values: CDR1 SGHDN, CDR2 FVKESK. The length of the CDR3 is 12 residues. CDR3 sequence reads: CASSHEDQPQHF. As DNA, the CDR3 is TGTGCCAGCAGCCATGAGGATCAGCCCCAGCATTTT.

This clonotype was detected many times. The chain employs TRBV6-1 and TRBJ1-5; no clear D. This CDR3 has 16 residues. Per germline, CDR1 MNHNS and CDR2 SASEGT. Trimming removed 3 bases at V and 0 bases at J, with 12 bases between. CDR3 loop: CASSDGYNYSNQPQHF. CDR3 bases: TGTGCCAGCAGTGATGGATACAATTATAGCAATCAGCCCCAGCATTTT.

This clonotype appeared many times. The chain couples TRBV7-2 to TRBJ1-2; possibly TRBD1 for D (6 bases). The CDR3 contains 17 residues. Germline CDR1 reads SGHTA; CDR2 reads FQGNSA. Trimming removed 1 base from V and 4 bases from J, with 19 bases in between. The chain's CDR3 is CASSLVGSGAMGYGYTF. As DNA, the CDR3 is TGTGCCAGCAGCTTAGTGGGGTCAGGGGCCATGGGCTATGGCTACACCTTC.

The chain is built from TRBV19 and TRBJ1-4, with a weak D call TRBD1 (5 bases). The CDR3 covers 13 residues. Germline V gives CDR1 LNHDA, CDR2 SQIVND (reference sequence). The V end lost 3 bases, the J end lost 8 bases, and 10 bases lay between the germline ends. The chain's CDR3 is CASSIWGNEKLFF. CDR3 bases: TGTGCCAGTAGTATCTGGGGGAACGAAAAACTGTTTTTT.

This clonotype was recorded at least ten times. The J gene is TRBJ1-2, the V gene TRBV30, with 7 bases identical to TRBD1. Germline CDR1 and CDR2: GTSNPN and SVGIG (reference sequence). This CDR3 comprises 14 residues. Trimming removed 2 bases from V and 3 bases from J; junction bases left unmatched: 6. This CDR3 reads CAWSSPDRYYGYTF. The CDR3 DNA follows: TGTGCCTGGAGTTCCCCGGACAGGTACTATGGCTACACCTTC.

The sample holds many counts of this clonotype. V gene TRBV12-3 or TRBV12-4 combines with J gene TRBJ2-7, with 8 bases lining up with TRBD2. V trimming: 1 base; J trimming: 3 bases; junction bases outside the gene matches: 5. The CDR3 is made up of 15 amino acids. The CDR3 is CASSLGAGGGYEQYF. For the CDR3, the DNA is TGTGCCAGCAGTTTAGGGGCGGGAGGAGGCTACGAGCAGTACTTC.

The CDR3: CSARGAYTEAFF. CDR3 nucleotides: TGCAGCGCCAGGGGGGCGTACACTGAAGCTTTCTTT. This chain links TRBV29-1 with TRBJ1-1, with TRBD1 identical over 7 bases. In germline, CDR1 is SQVTM, CDR2 ANQGSEA. With V trimmed by 7 bases and J by 3 bases, 5 bases remained unmatched. This CDR3 comprises 12 residues.

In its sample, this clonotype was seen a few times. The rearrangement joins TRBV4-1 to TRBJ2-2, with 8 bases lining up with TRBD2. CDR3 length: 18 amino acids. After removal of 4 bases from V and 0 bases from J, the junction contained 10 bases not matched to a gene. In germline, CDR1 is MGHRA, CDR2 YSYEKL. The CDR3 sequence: CASSPTPTTSANTGELFF. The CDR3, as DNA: TGCGCCAGCAGCCCGACCCCCACGACTAGCGCGAACACCGGGGAGCTGTTTTTT.

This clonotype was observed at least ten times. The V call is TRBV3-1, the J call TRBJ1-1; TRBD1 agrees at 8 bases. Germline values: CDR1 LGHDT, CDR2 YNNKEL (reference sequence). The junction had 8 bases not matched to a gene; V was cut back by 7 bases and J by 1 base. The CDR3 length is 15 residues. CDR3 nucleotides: TGTGCCAGCACCCAGGGGGCGCGGAGGAACACTGAAGCTTTCTTT. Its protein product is CASTQGARRNTEAFF. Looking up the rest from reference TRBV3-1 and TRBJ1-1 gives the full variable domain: DTAVSQTPKYLVTQMGNDKSIKCEQNLGHDTMYWYKQDSKKFLKIMFSYNNKELIINETVPNRFSPKSPDKAHLNLHINSLELGDSAVYFCASTQGARRNTEAFFGQGTRLTVV.

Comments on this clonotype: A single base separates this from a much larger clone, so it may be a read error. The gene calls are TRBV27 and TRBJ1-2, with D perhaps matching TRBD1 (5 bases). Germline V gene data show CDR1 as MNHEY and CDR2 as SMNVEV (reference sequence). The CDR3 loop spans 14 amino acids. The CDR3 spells CASSPQEGNYGYAF. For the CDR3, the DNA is TGTGCCAGCAGTCCCCAGGAGGGGAACTATGGCTACGCCTTC.

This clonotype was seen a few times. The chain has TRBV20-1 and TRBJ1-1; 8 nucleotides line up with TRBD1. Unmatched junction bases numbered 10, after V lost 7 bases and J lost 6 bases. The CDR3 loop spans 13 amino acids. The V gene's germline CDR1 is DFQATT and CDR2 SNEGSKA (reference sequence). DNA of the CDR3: TGCAGTGGGGAGGACAGGGTGACCCCTGAAGCTTTCTTT. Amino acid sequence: CSGEDRVTPEAFF.

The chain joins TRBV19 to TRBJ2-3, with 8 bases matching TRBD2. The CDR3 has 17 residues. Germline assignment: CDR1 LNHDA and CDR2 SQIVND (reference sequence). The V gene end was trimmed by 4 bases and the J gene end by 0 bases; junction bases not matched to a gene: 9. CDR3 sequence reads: CASSTGTRPPSTDTQYF. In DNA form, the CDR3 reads TGTGCCAGTAGTACCGGGACTAGACCACCTAGCACAGATACGCAGTATTTT.

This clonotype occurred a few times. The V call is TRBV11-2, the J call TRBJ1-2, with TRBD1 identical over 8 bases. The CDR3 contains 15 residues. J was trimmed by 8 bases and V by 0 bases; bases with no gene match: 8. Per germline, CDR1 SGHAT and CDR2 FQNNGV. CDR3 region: CASSLDLGQGRGYTF. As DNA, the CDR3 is TGTGCCAGCAGCTTAGATCTCGGACAGGGTAGGGGCTACACCTTC.

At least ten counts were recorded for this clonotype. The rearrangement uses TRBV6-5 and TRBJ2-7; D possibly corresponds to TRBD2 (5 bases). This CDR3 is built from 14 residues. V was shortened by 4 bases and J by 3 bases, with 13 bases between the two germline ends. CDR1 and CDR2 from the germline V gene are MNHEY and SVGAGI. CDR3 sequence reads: CASSWLIGSYEQYF. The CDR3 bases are TGTGCCAGCAGTTGGCTGATTGGGAGCTACGAGCAGTACTTC.